This record concerns one T cell receptor beta chain sequence. Trimming took off 6 bases at V and 4 bases at J, with 13 bases between the two ends. Per germline, CDR1 SQVTM and CDR2 ANQGSEA. CDR3 size: 13 residues. Participating donors were healthy, HIV-negative adults free of recent acute infections or vaccinations. All the donors were Caucasian adults who lived in Nashville, Tennessee. The record originates from a study of shared clonotypes between healthy human individuals. The method was immunoSEQ multiplex PCR; TCRdb's version includes in-frame clones alone and lacks a portion of them. The sample has about 490,000 clones, 79% seen once; the top ten hold roughly 12%.

The V gene is TRBV29-1, the J gene TRBJ2-1, with D maybe TRBD1 (6 bases). This receptor was taken from a woman aged 40 to 50 in good health. Some clones in this sample may be carry-over from other donors' samples. Sequences were obtained from PBMCs. The CDR3 loop reads CSVVRGLYNEQFF. The DNA for the CDR3 is TGCAGCGTCGTCAGGGGATTGTACAATGAGCAGTTCTTC.